Listed here is a single T cell receptor beta chain. Recruited during active infection, patients (from Seattle) were subsequently followed longitudinally. V lost 1 base and J lost 5, with 18 bases in between. The length of the CDR3 is 17 residues. Germline CDR1 and CDR2: KGHSH and LQKENI. Clones were read by immunoSEQ multiplex PCR, and TCRdb kept only the in-frame ones, dropping some. Here the sample spans about 300,000 clones, roughly 91% being singletons. The data are from a study of blood T cell repertoires in COVID-19. This rearrangement joins TRBV18 to TRBJ2-1; possibly TRBD1 for D (5 bases). Sequences were obtained from peripheral blood. This clonotype was obtained from a woman aged 25 to 39 with COVID-19, enrolled during active disease. The CDR3 sequence is CASSPRQLGAPNNEQFF. For the CDR3, the DNA is TGTGCCAGCTCACCACGACAGCTGGGCGCCCCTAACAATGAGCAGTTCTTC.